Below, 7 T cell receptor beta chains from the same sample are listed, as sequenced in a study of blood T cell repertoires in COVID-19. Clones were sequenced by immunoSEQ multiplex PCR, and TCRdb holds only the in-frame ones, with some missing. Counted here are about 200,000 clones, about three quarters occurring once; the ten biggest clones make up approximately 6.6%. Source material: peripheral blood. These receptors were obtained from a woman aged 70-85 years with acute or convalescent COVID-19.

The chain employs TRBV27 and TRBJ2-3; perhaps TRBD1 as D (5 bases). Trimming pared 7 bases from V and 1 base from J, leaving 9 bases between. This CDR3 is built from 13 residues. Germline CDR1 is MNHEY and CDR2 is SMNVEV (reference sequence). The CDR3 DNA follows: TGTGCCAGCACGACAGCAGGCACAGATACGCAGTATTTT. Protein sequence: CASTTAGTDTQYF.

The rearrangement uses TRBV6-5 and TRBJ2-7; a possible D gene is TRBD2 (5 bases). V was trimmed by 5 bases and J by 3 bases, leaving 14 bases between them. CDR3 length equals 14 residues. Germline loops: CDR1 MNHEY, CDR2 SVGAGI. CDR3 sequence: CASSLLGLGYEQYV. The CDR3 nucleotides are TGTGCCAGCAGTCTACTCGGACTGGGCTACGAGCAGTACGTC.

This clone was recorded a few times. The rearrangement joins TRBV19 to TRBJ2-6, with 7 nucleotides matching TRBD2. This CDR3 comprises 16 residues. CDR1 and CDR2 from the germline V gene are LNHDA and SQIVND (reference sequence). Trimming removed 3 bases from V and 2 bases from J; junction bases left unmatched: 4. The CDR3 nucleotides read TGTGCCAGTAGTATCCTCGGGGGGACTGGGGCCAACGTCCTGACTTTC. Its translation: CASSILGGTGANVLTF.

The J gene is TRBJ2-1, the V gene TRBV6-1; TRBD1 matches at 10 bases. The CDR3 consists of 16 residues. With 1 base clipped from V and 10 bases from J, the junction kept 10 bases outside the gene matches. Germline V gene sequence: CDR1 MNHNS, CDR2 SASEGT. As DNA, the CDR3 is TGTGCCAGCAGTGAAGTTAGTGGGGGACAGGGGATCGAGCAGTTCTTC. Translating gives CASSEVSGGQGIEQFF.

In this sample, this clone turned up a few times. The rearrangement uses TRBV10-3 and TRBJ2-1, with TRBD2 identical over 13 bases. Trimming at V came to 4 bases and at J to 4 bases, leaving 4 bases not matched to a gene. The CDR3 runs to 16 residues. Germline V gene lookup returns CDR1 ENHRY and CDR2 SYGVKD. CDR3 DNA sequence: TGTGCCATCAGTGCCGGGACTAGCGGGGTGTACAATGAGCAGTTCTTC. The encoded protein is CAISAGTSGVYNEQFF.

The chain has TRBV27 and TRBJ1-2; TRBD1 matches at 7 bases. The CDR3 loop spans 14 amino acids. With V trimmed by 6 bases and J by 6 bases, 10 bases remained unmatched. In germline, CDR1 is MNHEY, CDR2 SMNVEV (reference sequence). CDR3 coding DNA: TGTGCCAGCAGCAGGGGGGCCTATTTCGATGGCTACACCTTC. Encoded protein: CASSRGAYFDGYTF.

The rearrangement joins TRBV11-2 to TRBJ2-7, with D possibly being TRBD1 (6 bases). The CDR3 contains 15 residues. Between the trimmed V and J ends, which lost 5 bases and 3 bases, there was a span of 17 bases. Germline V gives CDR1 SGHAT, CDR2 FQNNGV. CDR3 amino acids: CASSLRQASVYEQYF. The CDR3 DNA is TGTGCCAGCAGCCTGAGACAGGCGAGCGTCTACGAGCAGTACTTC.